This T cell receptor beta chain comes out of a study of blood T cell repertoires in COVID-19. While infection was still active, Seattle patients were enrolled and then followed longitudinally. Per the original data handling: Amplification of reference gene primers provided the estimated nucleated cell counts. Some clones are missing from TCRdb's copy, which holds only in-frame ones; the method was immunoSEQ multiplex PCR. The DNA was the basis for D and trimming; V, J and clone size are from that table. The sample records around 310,000 clones, 90% being singletons. The CDR3 runs to 17 residues. The V gene lost 3 bases and the J gene lost 3 bases, with 18 bases spanning the gap. The V gene's germline CDR1 is KGHDR and CDR2 SFDVKD.

V gene TRBV24-1 combines with J gene TRBJ2-3; possibly TRBD2 for D (6 bases). Sample: peripheral blood. This clonotype was obtained from a middle-aged woman with COVID-19, enrolled during active disease. In DNA, the CDR3 is TGTGCCACCAGTGATAGGGAGGCCCGGGCCTTTACAGATACGCAGTATTTT. This codes for CATSDREARAFTDTQYF.